This record covers a single TCR beta chain. This record belongs to a study of PD-1 blockade in classical Hodgkin lymphoma. Each patient relapsed following autologous stem cell transplantation, and prior brentuximab vedotin exposure differed. Germline CDR1 SGHRS, CDR2 YFSETQ. Trimming pared 2 bases from V and 8 bases from J, leaving 13 bases between. The CDR3 spans 14 residues. Assay: immunoSEQ multiplex PCR; the TCRdb copy retains only in-frame clones and omits some. The sample carries 75,000 to 100,000 clones, about four fifths recorded once. This clonotype was obtained from a human donor with classical Hodgkin lymphoma. The chain couples TRBV5-1 to TRBJ1-4; D is perhaps TRBD1 (6 bases). This sample comprised peripheral blood mononuclear cells (PBMCs), obtained before the second cycle of nivolumab. The CDR3 region is CASSLQGTKEKLFF. The CDR3 DNA reads as TGCGCCAGCAGCTTACAGGGAACGAAAGAAAAACTGTTTTTT.